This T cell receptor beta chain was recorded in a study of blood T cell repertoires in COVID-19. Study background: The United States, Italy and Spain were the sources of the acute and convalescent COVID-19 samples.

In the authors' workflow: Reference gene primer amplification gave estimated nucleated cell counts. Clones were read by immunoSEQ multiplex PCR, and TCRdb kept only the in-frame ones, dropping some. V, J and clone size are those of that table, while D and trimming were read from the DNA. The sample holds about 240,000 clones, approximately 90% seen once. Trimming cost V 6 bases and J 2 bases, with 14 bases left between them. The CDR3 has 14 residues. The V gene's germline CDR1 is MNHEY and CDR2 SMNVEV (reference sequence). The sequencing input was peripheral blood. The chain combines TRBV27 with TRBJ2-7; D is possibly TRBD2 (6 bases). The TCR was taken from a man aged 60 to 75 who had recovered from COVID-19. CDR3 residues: CASRPGLLTYEQYF. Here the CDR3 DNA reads TGTGCCAGCAGGCCGGGACTTCTCACCTACGAGCAGTACTTC.